Here is one T cell receptor (beta chain) with its context. This sample is part of a study of blood T cell repertoires in COVID-19. Study details: Samples of COVID-19 (acute and convalescent) were obtained from the United States, Italy and Spain. Nucleic acid was either cDNA or gDNA, and it came from T cells, B-cell-depleted T cells, or PBMCs.

Authors' data handling: Reference gene primer amplification in the assay estimated nucleated cell counts. TCRdb's table, derived via immunoSEQ multiplex PCR, lists solely in-frame clones and lacks some. That table furnishes V, J and clone size, whereas the DNA furnished D and trimming. There are about 120,000 clones in the sample; around 84% occur only once, and approximately 3.6% lies in the top ten. V lost 0 bases, J lost 6 bases, and 12 bases lay in between. The CDR3 is 15 amino acids. Germline CDR1 and CDR2: MNHEY and SVGEGT. The chain recombines TRBV6-2 or TRBV6-3 with TRBJ2-1, with D perhaps matching TRBD1 (6 bases). Sequencing used peripheral blood. The sequence came from a man aged 40-49 years with acute or convalescent COVID-19. This CDR3 reads CASSYSIQGFNEQFF. The CDR3 coding sequence is TGTGCCAGCAGTTACTCGATACAGGGATTCAATGAGCAGTTCTTC.